This T cell receptor beta chain originates from a study of CD8 T cells in ankylosing spondylitis. General study results and limits: There was a TCR beta motif, made of several highly homologous variants, that appeared characteristic of ankylosing spondylitis blood.

CDR1 and CDR2 (germline): SGHNT, YENEEA. The CDR3 is 14 residues long. V dropped 3 bases and J dropped 8 bases, with 13 bases sitting between them. Each CDR3 protein gets one entry after TCRdb re-called the 5' RACE reads with MiXCR. The table records around 140,000 distinct CDR3 sequences, about a sixth of them present only once. Worth noting for this clonotype: Its antigen is unidentified.

The chain is built from TRBV11-3 and TRBJ1-4, with D uncertain. Material: blood, either unsorted or a sorted T cell fraction (not recorded which). The TCR sequence derives from a male donor with ankylosing spondylitis. Here the CDR3 reads CASSLLGPLEKLFF. In nucleotides, the CDR3 is TGTGCCAGCAGCTTGCTCGGGCCCTTGGAAAAACTGTTTTTT.